The 23 T cell receptor beta chains listed next were all sequenced from one sample in a study of T cells after yellow fever vaccination. TCRdb re-analysed the 5' RACE reads in MiXCR, keeping a single row per CDR3 protein. The table shows 620,000 or so distinct CDR3 sequences, with around 12% occurring only once. The sample here was PBMCs, taken on the day of the yellow fever booster vaccination. Receptors originate from a man between 25 and 39 years old who received the YFV17D yellow fever vaccine.

The rearrangement uses TRBV9 and TRBJ2-1; 10 nucleotides match TRBD2. Germline loops: CDR1 SGDLS, CDR2 YYNGEE. V lost 3 bases, J lost 8 bases, and 8 bases stayed unmatched. This CDR3 comprises 15 residues. The CDR3 DNA reads TGTGCCAGCAGCGATCCTCCTAGCGGGAGCGATGAGCAGTTCTTC. Its translation: CASSDPPSGSDEQFF.

This sequence joins TRBV6-2 or TRBV6-3 and TRBJ2-3; TRBD2 matches at 7 bases. Trimming at V came to 4 bases and at J to 7 bases, leaving 14 bases not matched to a gene. Germline CDR1 and CDR2: MNHEY and SVGEGT. This CDR3 has 16 residues. CDR3 sequence: CASSLAPAGWEHTQYF. Here the CDR3 DNA reads TGTGCCAGCAGTTTGGCCCCAGCGGGGTGGGAACATACGCAGTATTTT.

This clonotype was counted a few times. V usage is TRBV30 and J usage is TRBJ1-1; D is uncertain. There are 11 residues in the CDR3. V lost 3 bases and J lost 1, with 3 bases in between. Germline assignment: CDR1 GTSNPN and CDR2 SVGIG (reference sequence). CDR3 sequence (DNA): TGTGCCTGGAGCTGGAACACTGAAGCTTTCTTT. Translating gives CAWSWNTEAFF.

This clonotype was recorded a few times. This chain joins TRBV7-2 and TRBJ2-1, with a tentative D call TRBD1 (5 bases). Germline CDR1 and CDR2: SGHTA and FQGNSA. This CDR3 has 15 residues. Trimming took 3 bases from V and 0 from J, leaving 9 bases between them. The CDR3 here is CASSLMQGSYNEQFF. As DNA, the CDR3 is TGTGCCAGCAGCTTGATGCAGGGCTCCTACAATGAGCAGTTCTTC.

The chain joins TRBV7-2 to TRBJ2-7; no definite D call. Trimming removed 1 base at V and 4 bases at J, with 17 bases between. Germline V gene sequence: CDR1 SGHTA, CDR2 FQGNSA. CDR3 size: 16 residues. CDR3 nucleotides: TGTGCCAGCAGCTTAGGGGTCGCAATCGGAATATACGAGCAGTACTTC. Translating gives CASSLGVAIGIYEQYF.

This chain uses TRBV20-1 with TRBJ1-2; TRBD1 is a possible D gene (5 bases). Germline V gene data show CDR1 as DFQATT and CDR2 as SNEGSKA (reference sequence). The CDR3 extends over 14 amino acids. V lost 1 base and J lost 8, with 17 bases in between. CDR3 region: CSARASTGGRGYTF. The CDR3 bases are TGCAGTGCTAGAGCCTCAACAGGCGGTAGGGGCTACACCTTC.

The J gene is TRBJ1-1, the V gene TRBV12-3 or TRBV12-4; D remains ambiguous. The CDR3 contains 15 residues. V was clipped by 6 bases and J by 4 bases, with 18 bases between them. CDR3 protein: CASSPSRPPFTEAFF. In nucleotides, the CDR3 is TGTGCCAGCAGCCCTTCCCGACCACCGTTCACTGAAGCTTTCTTT.

This clonotype appeared a few times. This chain connects TRBV7-2 to TRBJ2-7; TRBD1 or TRBD2 may be the D gene (6 bases each). The CDR3 covers 16 residues. Per the germline V gene, CDR1 is SGHTA and CDR2 is FQGNSA. The V gene lost 4 bases and the J gene lost 7 bases, with 23 bases spanning the gap. The CDR3 sequence: CASSSRSTGRLWEQYF. The CDR3 region has the DNA TGTGCCAGCAGCTCGAGGAGTACAGGGAGGCTATGGGAGCAGTACTTC.

This clonotype was seen more than once but under ten times. The rearrangement uses TRBV7-3 and TRBJ2-3; 8 positions match TRBD2. The trim removed 2 bases at V and 2 bases at J, leaving 6 bases unmatched. The CDR3 spans 16 residues. Germline V gene lookup returns CDR1 SGHTA and CDR2 FQGTGA. In nucleotides, the CDR3 is TGTGCCAGCAGCTTAGGCGTTAGCGGGAACACAGATACGCAGTATTTT. This translates into CASSLGVSGNTDTQYF.

This chain uses TRBV12-3 or TRBV12-4 with TRBJ2-5, with 10 bases identical to TRBD1. This CDR3 contains 13 residues. V shed 11 bases, J shed 4 bases, and the junction held 7 bases outside the gene matches. The CDR3 is CASQDRGTETQYF. Written as DNA, the CDR3 is TGTGCCTCCCAGGACAGGGGGACAGAGACCCAGTACTTC.

This clonotype was counted between two and nine times. The V gene is TRBV10-1, the J gene TRBJ2-1; 7 nucleotides line up with TRBD2. Germline V gene data show CDR1 as WNHNN and CDR2 as SYGVQD (reference sequence). CDR3 size: 14 residues. After removal of 4 bases from V and 3 bases from J, the junction contained 3 bases not matched to a gene. This CDR3 reads CASSVTSDYNEQFF. The CDR3 coding sequence is TGCGCCAGCAGTGTTACTAGCGACTACAATGAGCAGTTCTTC.

This chain joins TRBV4-1 and TRBJ2-3; D is perhaps TRBD1 (6 bases). The germline V gene encodes CDR1 MGHRA and CDR2 YSYEKL. V lost 0 bases to trimming and J lost 5 bases, with 15 bases between them. The CDR3 is 16 residues long. The CDR3 region is CASSQEVILDRDTQYF. CDR3 nucleotides: TGCGCCAGCAGCCAAGAAGTCATCTTGGACAGAGATACGCAGTATTTT.

This clonotype has just a few counts. The chain is built from TRBV12-3 or TRBV12-4 and TRBJ2-5; D perhaps matches TRBD2 (5 bases). The V end was cut by 0 bases, the J end by 4 bases, with 15 bases between. The CDR3 contains 16 residues. In DNA, the CDR3 is TGTGCCAGCAGTTTAGCGGCAGGTCGTGGGAGAGAGACCCAGTACTTC. It is translated as CASSLAAGRGRETQYF.

The chain couples TRBV9 to TRBJ1-1; no clear D gene. The CDR3 consists of 13 residues. Germline V CDR1 and CDR2: SGDLS, YYNGEE. Trimming left V 0 bases short and J 3 bases short, with 6 bases between. The DNA of the CDR3 is TGTGCCAGCAGCGTAGAAGTGCACACTGAAGCTTTCTTT. Amino acids: CASSVEVHTEAFF.

The chain recombines TRBV3-1 with TRBJ2-3, with D perhaps matching TRBD2 (5 bases). V was shortened by 11 bases and J by 2 bases, with 20 bases between the two germline ends. The germline V gene encodes CDR1 LGHDT and CDR2 YNNKEL (reference sequence). This CDR3 has 15 amino acids. DNA for the CDR3: TGTGCCTCCTGCCAAGAGGGCGGACCCACAGATACGCAGTATTTT. This translates into CASCQEGGPTDTQYF.

A few counts support this clonotype. The gene calls are TRBV6-1 and TRBJ2-2; possibly TRBD1 or TRBD2 for D (5 bases each). Deletions cut 8 bases from V and 1 base from J, with 8 bases between. Germline values: CDR1 MNHNS, CDR2 SASEGT. The CDR3 is 13 residues long. The DNA for the CDR3 is TGTGCCAGCCGGGACGAGAACACCGGGGAGCTGTTTTTT. Its protein is CASRDENTGELFF.

This clonotype turned up a few times. The chain's CDR3 is CASSTRRFSYEQYF. CDR3 DNA sequence: TGTGCCAGCAGTACGAGACGGTTCTCCTACGAGCAGTACTTC. The chain couples TRBV6-2 or TRBV6-3 to TRBJ2-7; D gene ambiguous. This CDR3 contains 14 residues. Germline V CDR1 and CDR2: MNHEY, SVGEGT. Trimming took off 5 bases at V and 0 bases at J, with 11 bases between the two ends.

This clonotype has at least ten counts. The chain employs TRBV15 and TRBJ2-3; 9 bases line up with TRBD2. The CDR3 totals 20 residues. The germline CDR1 and CDR2 sequences are LNHNV and YYDKDF (reference sequence). After removal of 0 bases from V and 3 bases from J, the junction contained 16 bases not matched to a gene. The CDR3 coding sequence is TGTGCCACCAGCAGAGAATTACGAGCTAGCGGGACGGGGTCGACAGATACGCAGTATTTT. It translates to CATSRELRASGTGSTDTQYF. The full variable domain, rest sourced from reference TRBV15 and TRBJ2-3, is DAMVIQNPRYQVTQFGKPVTLSCSQTLNHNVMYWYQQKSSQAPKLLFHYYDKDFNNEADTPDNFQSRRPNTSFCFLDIRSPGLGDTAMYLCATSRELRASGTGSTDTQYFGPGTRLTVL.

In this sample, this clonotype turned up a few times. The chain joins TRBV30 to TRBJ2-2, with D unclear. Germline lookup yields CDR1 GTSNPN and CDR2 SVGIG (reference sequence). Trimming removed 1 base at V and 1 base at J, with 10 bases between. The CDR3 extends over 15 amino acids. For the CDR3, the DNA is TGTGCCTGGAGTGCCCGGACGGTGAACACCGGGGAGCTGTTTTTT. Residues: CAWSARTVNTGELFF.

The chain has TRBV15 and TRBJ2-5; D is uncertain. The CDR3 runs to 16 residues. V dropped 1 base and J dropped 5 bases, with 17 bases sitting between them. Germline CDR1 reads LNHNV; CDR2 reads YYDKDF (reference sequence). The chain's CDR3 is CATSRVGSRISETQYF. For the CDR3, the DNA is TGTGCCACCAGCAGAGTTGGTAGCAGGATTTCGGAGACCCAGTACTTC.

The chain links TRBV14 to TRBJ2-6; maybe TRBD1 (6 bases). This CDR3 has 18 amino acids. V lost 4 bases and J lost 0, with 16 bases in between. Per germline, CDR1 SGHDN and CDR2 FVKESK. This CDR3 reads CASSLQGPPYSGANVLTF. The CDR3 DNA follows: TGTGCCAGCAGCCTACAGGGTCCCCCATACTCTGGGGCCAACGTCCTGACTTTC.

The chain links TRBV20-1 to TRBJ2-7, with 10 bases that match TRBD1. The germline CDR1 and CDR2 sequences are DFQATT and SNEGSKA (reference sequence). The CDR3 runs to 13 residues. V trimming: 6 bases; J trimming: 5 bases; junction bases outside the gene matches: 7. The CDR3 loop is CSAHSTGGDEQYF. In DNA, the CDR3 is TGCAGTGCCCATTCGACAGGGGGCGACGAGCAGTACTTC.

V and J are TRBV7-9 and TRBJ2-5; TRBD2 aligns across 8 bases. Trimming at V came to 3 bases and at J to 5 bases, leaving 8 bases not matched to a gene. The CDR3 runs to 15 residues. Germline V lookup: CDR1 SEHNR, CDR2 FQNEAQ (reference sequence). CDR3 DNA: TGTGCCAGCAGCTTTTTCGGAGCGGGAGAGGAGACCCAGTACTTC. Amino acids: CASSFFGAGEETQYF. The full variable domain, with the rest looked up from reference TRBV7-9 and TRBJ2-5, is DTGVSQNPRHKITKRGQNVTFRCDPISEHNRLYWYRQTLGQGPEFLTYFQNEAQLEKSRLLSDRFSAERPKGSFSTLEIQRTEQGDSAMYLCASSFFGAGEETQYFGPGTRLLVL.